Here is one T cell receptor beta chain with its context. Antigen: not known. Trimming removed 5 bases at V and 3 bases at J, with 28 bases between. Per germline, CDR1 SGHVT and CDR2 SQSDAQ. The CDR3 runs 19 residues. A second PCR, run for about 7 to 11 cycles, used a sample-barcoded 5' primer plus a J-beta primer mix. Each single sample gave us at least 3 million CDR3-containing paired-end reads. From the 5' RACE reads, TCRdb called clonotypes with MiXCR, one entry per CDR3 protein. The table has about 1.1 million distinct CDR3 sequences, more than 30% seen once. The record originates from a study of blood T cells in healthy people across ages. Investigators took roughly 9.5 milliliters of peripheral blood from every donor. Findings and limits, study-wide: Correlation between TCR beta diversity and naive T cell percentage was strong. With unsorted PBMCs, a conclusive comparison of naive versus antigen-experienced cells was not possible.

The sample taken for sequencing was blood. V usage is TRBV7-4 and J usage is TRBJ1-2; no definite D call. The receptor was derived from a young man in good health. CDR3 nucleotide sequence: TGTGCCAGCAGCCACCCCCAGGCAAATGGGGTCGGTAAGGACTATGGCTACACCTTC. Protein sequence: CASSHPQANGVGKDYGYTF.